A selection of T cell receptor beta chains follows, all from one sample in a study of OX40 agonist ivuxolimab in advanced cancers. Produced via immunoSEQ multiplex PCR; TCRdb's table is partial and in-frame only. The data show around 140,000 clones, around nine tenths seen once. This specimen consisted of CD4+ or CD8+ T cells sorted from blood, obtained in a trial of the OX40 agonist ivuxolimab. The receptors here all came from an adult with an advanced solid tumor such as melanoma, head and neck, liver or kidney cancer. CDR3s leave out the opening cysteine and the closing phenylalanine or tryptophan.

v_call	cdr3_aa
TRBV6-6	ASSPTLGAPPETQY
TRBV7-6	ASSSGILEGGADTQY
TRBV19	AIGQGIEAF
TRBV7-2	ASSLNTRNTIY
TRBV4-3	ASSQDADRGRGTDTQY
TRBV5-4	ASSSAKDPNLYEQY
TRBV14	ASSQEAQWAGGLETQY
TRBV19	ASSTLRGQSTYGYT
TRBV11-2	ASSLESGSGEQY
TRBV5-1	ASSSQGTYEQY
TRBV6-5	ASSYSAAGYYGYT
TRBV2	AITGANVLT
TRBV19	ASSIDRMASGLYNEQF
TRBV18	ASSPLAGALSSSYEQY
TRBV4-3	ASSLGQGYNEQF
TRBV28	ASSFTIHDQSLPDTQY